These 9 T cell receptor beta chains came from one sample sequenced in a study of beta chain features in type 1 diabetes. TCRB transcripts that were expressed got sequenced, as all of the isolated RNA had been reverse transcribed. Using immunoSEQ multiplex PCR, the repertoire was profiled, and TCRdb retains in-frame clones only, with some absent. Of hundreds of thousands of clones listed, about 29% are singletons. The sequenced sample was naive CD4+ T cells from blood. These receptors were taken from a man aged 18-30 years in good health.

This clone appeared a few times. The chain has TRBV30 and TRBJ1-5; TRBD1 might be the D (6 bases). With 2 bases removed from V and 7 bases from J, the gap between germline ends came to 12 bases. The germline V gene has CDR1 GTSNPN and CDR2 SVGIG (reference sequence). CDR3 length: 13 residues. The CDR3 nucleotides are TGTGCCTGGAGTATTAGGGGGAGACAGCCCCAGCATTTT. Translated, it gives CAWSIRGRQPQHF.

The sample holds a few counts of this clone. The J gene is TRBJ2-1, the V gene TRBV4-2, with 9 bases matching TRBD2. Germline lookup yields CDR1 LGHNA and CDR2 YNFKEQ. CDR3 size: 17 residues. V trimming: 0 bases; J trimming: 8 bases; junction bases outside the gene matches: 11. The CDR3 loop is CASSQDRREGLVDEQFF. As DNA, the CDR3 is TGTGCCAGCAGCCAAGATAGGCGGGAGGGCCTGGTGGATGAGCAGTTCTTC.

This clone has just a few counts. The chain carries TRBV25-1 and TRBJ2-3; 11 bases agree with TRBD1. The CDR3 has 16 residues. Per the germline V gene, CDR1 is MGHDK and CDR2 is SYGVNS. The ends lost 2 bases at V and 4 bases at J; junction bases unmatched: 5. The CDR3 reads CASSERSGQGADTQYF. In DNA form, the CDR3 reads TGTGCCAGCAGTGAACGATCGGGACAGGGGGCAGATACGCAGTATTTT.

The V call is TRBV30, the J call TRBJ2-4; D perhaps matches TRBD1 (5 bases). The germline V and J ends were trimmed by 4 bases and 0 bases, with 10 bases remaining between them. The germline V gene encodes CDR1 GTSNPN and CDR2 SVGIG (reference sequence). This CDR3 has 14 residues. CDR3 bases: TGTGCCTGGAATCGCGGACAAGCCAAAAACATTCAGTACTTC. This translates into CAWNRGQAKNIQYF. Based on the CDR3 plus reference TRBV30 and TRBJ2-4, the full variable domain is SQTIHQWPATLVQPVGSPLSLECTVEGTSNPNLYWYRQAAGRGLQLLFYSVGIGQISSEVPQNLSASRPQDRQFILSSKKLLLSDSGFYLCAWNRGQAKNIQYFGAGTRLSVL.

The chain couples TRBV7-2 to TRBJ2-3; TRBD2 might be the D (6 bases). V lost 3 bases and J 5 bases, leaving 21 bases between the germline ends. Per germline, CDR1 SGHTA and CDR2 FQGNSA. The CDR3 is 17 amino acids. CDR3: CASSFYPRGTTGDTQYF. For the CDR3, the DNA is TGTGCCAGCAGCTTTTATCCTCGCGGGACGACGGGAGATACGCAGTATTTT.

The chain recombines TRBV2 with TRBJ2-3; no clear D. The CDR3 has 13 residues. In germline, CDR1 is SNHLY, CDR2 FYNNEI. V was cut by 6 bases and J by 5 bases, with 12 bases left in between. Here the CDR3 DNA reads TGTGCCAGCAGCCCGGCCTCGCTAGATACGCAGTATTTT. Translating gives CASSPASLDTQYF.

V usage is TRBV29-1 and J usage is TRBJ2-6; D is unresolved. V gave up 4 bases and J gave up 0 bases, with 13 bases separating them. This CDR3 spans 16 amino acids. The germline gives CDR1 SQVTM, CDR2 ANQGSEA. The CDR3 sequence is CSVVGEGISGANVLTF. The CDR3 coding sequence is TGCAGCGTTGTTGGTGAAGGCATCTCTGGGGCCAACGTCCTGACTTTC.

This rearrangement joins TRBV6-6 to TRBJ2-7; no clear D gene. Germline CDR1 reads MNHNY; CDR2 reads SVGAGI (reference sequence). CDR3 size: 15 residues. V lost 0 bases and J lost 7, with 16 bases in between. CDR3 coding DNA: TGTGCCAGCAGTTACTCGCGGTTCCCCTTAGGGGAGCAGTACTTC. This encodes CASSYSRFPLGEQYF.

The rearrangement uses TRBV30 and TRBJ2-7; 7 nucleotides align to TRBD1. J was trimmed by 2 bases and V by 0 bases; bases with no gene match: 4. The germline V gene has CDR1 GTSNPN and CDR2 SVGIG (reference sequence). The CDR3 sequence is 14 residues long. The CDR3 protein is CAWSVEGATYEQYF. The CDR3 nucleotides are TGTGCCTGGAGTGTAGAGGGGGCTACCTACGAGCAGTACTTC.